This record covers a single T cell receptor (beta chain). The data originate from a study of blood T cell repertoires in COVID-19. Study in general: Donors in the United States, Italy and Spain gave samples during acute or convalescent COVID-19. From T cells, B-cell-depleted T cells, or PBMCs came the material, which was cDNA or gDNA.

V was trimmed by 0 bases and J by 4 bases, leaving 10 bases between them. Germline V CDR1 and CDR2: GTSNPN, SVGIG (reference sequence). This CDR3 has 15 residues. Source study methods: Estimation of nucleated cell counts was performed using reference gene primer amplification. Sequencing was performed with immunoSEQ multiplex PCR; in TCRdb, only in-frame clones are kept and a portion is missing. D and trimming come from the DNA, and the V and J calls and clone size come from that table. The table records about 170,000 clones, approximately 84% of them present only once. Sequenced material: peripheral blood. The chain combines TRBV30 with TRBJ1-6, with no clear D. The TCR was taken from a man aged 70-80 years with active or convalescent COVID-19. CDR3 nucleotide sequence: TGTGCCTGGAGTGTAGACTGGGTATATAATTCACCCCTCCACTTT. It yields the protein CAWSVDWVYNSPLHF.